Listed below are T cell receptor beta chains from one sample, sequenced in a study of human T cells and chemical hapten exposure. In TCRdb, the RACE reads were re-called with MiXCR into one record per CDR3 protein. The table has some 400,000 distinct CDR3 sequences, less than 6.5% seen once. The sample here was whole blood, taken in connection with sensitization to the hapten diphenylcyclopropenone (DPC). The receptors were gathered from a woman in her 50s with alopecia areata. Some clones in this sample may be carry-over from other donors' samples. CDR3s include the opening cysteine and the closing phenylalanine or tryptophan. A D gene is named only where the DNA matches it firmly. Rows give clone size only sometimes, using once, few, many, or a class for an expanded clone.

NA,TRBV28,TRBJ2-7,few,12,CASSLIFNEQYF,TGTGCCAGCAGCCTGATTTTTAACGAGCAGTACTTC
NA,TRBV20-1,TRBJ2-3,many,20,CSANSLLRPNRLDDTDTQYF,TGCAGTGCTAACAGCCTCCTCAGGCCAAATCGGTTAGACGACACAGATACGCAGTATTTT
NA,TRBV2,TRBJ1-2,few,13,CASTRTGSYGYTF,TGTGCCAGCACCCGGACGGGGTCCTATGGCTACACCTTC
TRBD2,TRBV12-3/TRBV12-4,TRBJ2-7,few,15,CASSTGLAGPYEQYF,TGTGCCAGTTCTACCGGACTAGCGGGACCCTACGAGCAGTACTTC
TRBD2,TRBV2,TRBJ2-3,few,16,CASRATSGRISDTQYF,TGTGCCAGCAGGGCTACTAGCGGGAGAATATCAGATACGCAGTATTTT
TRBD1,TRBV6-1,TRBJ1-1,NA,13,CASTPTGGTEAFF,TGTGCCAGCACCCCTACAGGGGGGACTGAAGCTTTCTTT
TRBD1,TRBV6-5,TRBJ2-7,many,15,CASSYGGQGSYEQYF,TGTGCCAGCAGTTACGGGGGACAGGGGAGCTACGAGCAGTACTTC
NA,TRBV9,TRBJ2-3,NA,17,CASSRTNALSSTDTQYF,TGTGCCAGCAGCCGCACAAATGCCCTATCTAGCACAGATACGCAGTATTTT
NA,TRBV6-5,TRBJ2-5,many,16,CASSPRSRALLETQYF,TGTGCCAGCAGTCCCCGAAGCAGGGCGCTATTGGAGACCCAGTACTTC
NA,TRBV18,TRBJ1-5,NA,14,CASSPAAGGQPQHF,TGTGCCAGCTCACCAGCAGCGGGTGGTCAGCCCCAGCATTTT
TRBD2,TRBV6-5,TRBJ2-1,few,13,CATGLALDNEQFF,TGTGCCACGGGACTAGCGTTAGACAATGAGCAGTTCTTC
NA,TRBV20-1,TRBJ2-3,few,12,CSVATLTDTQYF,TGCAGTGTTGCGACTCTCACAGATACGCAGTATTTT
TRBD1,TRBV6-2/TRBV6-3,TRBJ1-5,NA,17,CASSLMLSGRGAQPQHF,TGTGCCAGCAGTTTAATGTTATCGGGCAGGGGGGCTCAGCCCCAGCATTTT
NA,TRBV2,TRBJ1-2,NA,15,CASSEYVAANYGYTF,TGTGCCAGCAGTGAATACGTCGCAGCTAACTATGGCTACACCTTC
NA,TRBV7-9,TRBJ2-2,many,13,CASSPQVAGELFF,TGTGCCAGCAGCCCTCAGGTTGCCGGGGAGCTGTTTTTT
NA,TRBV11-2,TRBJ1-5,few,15,CASSLGRGASQPQHF,TGTGCCAGCAGCTTAGGCAGGGGCGCGAGTCAGCCCCAGCATTTT
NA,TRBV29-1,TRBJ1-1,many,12,CSVGQRNTEAFF,TGCAGCGTTGGCCAGCGGAACACTGAAGCTTTCTTT
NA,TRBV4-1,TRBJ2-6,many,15,CASSQLPSGANVLTF,TGCGCCAGCAGCCAACTTCCCTCTGGGGCCAACGTCCTGACTTTC
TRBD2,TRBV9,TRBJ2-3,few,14,CASSSRLASDTQYF,TGTGCCAGCAGCTCTAGACTAGCCTCAGATACGCAGTATTTT
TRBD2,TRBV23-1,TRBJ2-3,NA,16,CASSPGLAGRTDTQYF,TGCGCCAGCAGCCCGGGACTAGCGGGACGCACAGATACGCAGTATTTT
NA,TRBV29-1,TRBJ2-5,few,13,CSVDVGRRKTQYF,TGCAGCGTTGATGTGGGGCGCAGAAAGACCCAGTACTTC
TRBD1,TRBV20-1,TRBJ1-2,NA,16,CSARDYGQAANYGYTF,TGCAGTGCTAGAGACTACGGACAGGCTGCTAACTATGGCTACACCTTC
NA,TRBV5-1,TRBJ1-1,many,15,CASSGGGARDTEAFF,TGCGCCAGCAGCGGCGGCGGGGCCCGGGACACTGAAGCTTTCTTT
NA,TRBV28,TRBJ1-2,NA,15,CASRRRGGKPYGYTF,TGTGCCAGCAGGAGACGCGGGGGTAAACCTTATGGCTACACCTTC
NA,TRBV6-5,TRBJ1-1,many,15,CASSSARQPNTEAFF,TGTGCCAGCAGTTCTGCGAGACAGCCGAACACTGAAGCTTTCTTT
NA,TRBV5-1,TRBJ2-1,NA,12,CASSSGGDEQFF,TGCGCCAGCAGCTCCGGGGGTGATGAGCAGTTCTTC
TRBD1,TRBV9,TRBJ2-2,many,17,CASSVNPGTGVTGELFF,TGTGCCAGCAGCGTAAATCCGGGGACAGGGGTAACCGGGGAGCTGTTTTTT
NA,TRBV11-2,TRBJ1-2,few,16,CASSLIRTVAGYGYTF,TGTGCCAGCAGCTTAATAAGGACAGTCGCCGGCTATGGCTACACCTTC
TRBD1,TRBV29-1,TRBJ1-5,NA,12,CSAGQGAQPQHF,TGCAGCGCCGGACAGGGGGCTCAGCCCCAGCATTTT
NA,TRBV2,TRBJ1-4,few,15,CASSVRPGANEKLFF,TGTGCCAGCAGTGTCCGACCAGGGGCAAATGAAAAACTGTTTTTT
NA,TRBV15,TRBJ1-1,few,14,CATSNSLSGSGAFF,TGTGCCACCAGCAACTCTCTCTCGGGTAGTGGAGCTTTCTTT
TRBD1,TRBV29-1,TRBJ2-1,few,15,CSVVTPGQGRNEQFF,TGCAGCGTGGTAACACCGGGACAGGGTCGAAATGAGCAGTTCTTC
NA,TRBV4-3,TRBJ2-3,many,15,CASSQGGGLTDTQYF,TGCGCCAGCAGCCAAGGGGGCGGTCTCACAGATACGCAGTATTTT
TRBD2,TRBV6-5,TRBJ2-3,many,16,CASSPSPSGRTDTQYF,TGTGCCAGCAGTCCGTCCCCTAGCGGGAGGACAGATACGCAGTATTTT
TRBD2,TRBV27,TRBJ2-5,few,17,CASSPATSGGVLETQYF,TGTGCCAGCAGTCCCGCGACTAGCGGGGGGGTCCTGGAGACCCAGTACTTC
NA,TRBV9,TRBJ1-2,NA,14,CASSVALEEDGYTF,TGTGCCAGCAGCGTAGCTCTTGAAGAAGATGGCTACACCTTC
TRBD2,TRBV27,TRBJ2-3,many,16,CASSLGAGGLGDTQYF,TGTGCCAGCAGTTTAGGAGCGGGGGGCCTTGGAGATACGCAGTATTTT
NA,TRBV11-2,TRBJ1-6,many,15,CASSLGTAGDSPLHF,TGTGCCAGCAGCTTAGGGACAGCGGGGGATTCACCCCTCCACTTT
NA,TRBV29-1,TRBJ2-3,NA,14,CSVEETPLRDTQYF,TGCAGCGTTGAAGAGACTCCCCTGAGAGATACGCAGTATTTT
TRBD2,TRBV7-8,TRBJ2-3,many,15,CASSLAGEGTDTQYF,TGTGCCAGCAGCCTAGCGGGAGAGGGCACAGATACGCAGTATTTT
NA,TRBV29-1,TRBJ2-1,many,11,CSVRLASEQFF,TGCAGCGTTAGGCTAGCCTCCGAGCAGTTCTTC
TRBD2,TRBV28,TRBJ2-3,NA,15,CASTQQGLAVDTQYF,TGTGCCAGCACCCAGCAAGGGCTAGCGGTCGATACGCAGTATTTT
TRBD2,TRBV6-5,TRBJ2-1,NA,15,CASSYQAGGRDEQFF,TGTGCCAGCAGTTACCAAGCGGGGGGGCGTGATGAGCAGTTCTTC
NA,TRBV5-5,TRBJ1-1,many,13,CASSLDTGTEAFF,TGTGCCAGCAGCTTGGACACTGGCACTGAAGCTTTCTTT
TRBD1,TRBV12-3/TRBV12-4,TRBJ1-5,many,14,CASSWGTGGQPQHF,TGTGCCAGCAGTTGGGGGACAGGGGGCCAGCCCCAGCATTTT
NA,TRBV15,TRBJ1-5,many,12,CATSNGNQPQHF,TGTGCCACCAGCAATGGGAATCAGCCCCAGCATTTT
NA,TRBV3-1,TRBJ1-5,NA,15,CASSQRGQQNQPQHF,TGTGCCAGCAGTCAGCGAGGGCAGCAAAATCAGCCCCAGCATTTT
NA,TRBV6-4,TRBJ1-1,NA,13,CASSEGVGTEAFF,TGTGCCAGCAGCGAGGGAGTCGGCACTGAAGCTTTCTTT
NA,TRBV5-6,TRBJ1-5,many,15,CASSWRGGGNQPQHF,TGTGCCAGCAGCTGGCGGGGTGGAGGCAATCAGCCCCAGCATTTT
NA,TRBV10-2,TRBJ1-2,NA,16,CASSEIGGSFQNGYTF,TGCGCCAGCAGTGAGATCGGAGGATCCTTTCAAAATGGCTACACCTTC
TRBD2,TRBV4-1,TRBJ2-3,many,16,CASSRGMAGEWDTQYF,TGCGCCAGCAGCCGGGGAATGGCGGGAGAATGGGATACGCAGTATTTT
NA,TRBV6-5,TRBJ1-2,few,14,CASSYSPRNYGYTF,TGTGCCAGCAGTTACTCGCCGCGAAACTATGGCTACACCTTC
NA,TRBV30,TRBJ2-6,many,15,CAWANGNPGANVLTF,TGTGCCTGGGCTAACGGGAACCCTGGGGCCAACGTCCTGACTTTC
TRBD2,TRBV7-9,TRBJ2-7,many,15,CASSPTTSGGREQYF,TGTGCCAGCAGCCCCACCACTAGCGGGGGTAGGGAGCAGTACTTC
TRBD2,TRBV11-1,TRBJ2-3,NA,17,CASSLLRTSAPTDTQYF,TGTGCCAGCAGCTTACTTCGGACTAGCGCGCCCACAGATACGCAGTATTTT
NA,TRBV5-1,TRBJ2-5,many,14,CASSTDSLEETQYF,TGCGCCAGCAGCACGGACAGCTTAGAAGAGACCCAGTACTTC
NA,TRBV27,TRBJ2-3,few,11,CATGLTDTQYF,TGTGCCACAGGGCTCACAGATACGCAGTATTTT
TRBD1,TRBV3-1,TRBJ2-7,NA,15,CASSPTGTATYEQYF,TGTGCCAGCAGCCCGACCGGGACAGCAACCTACGAGCAGTACTTC
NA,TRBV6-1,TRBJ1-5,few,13,CASRENGQQPQHF,TGTGCCAGCAGGGAAAACGGACAGCAGCCCCAGCATTTT